This T cell receptor beta chain was identified during a study of blood T cell repertoires in COVID-19. Using immunoSEQ multiplex PCR, the repertoire was profiled, and TCRdb retains in-frame clones only, with some absent. The sample lists 200,000 to 250,000 clones; around 87% were seen once. J gave up 5 bases and V 3 bases, and 1 base lay outside the gene matches. Germline loops: CDR1 MRHNA, CDR2 SNTAGT. The length of the CDR3 is 15 residues. J is TRBJ2-1 and V is TRBV6-4; TRBD2 aligns across 13 bases. This TCR came from a woman in her thirties with acute COVID-19. The sample comprised PBMCs or T cells enriched from blood (not recorded which). The CDR3 DNA reads TGTGCCAGCAGTGAGGGGACTAGCGGGGACAATGAGCAGTTCTTC. This translates into CASSEGTSGDNEQFF.